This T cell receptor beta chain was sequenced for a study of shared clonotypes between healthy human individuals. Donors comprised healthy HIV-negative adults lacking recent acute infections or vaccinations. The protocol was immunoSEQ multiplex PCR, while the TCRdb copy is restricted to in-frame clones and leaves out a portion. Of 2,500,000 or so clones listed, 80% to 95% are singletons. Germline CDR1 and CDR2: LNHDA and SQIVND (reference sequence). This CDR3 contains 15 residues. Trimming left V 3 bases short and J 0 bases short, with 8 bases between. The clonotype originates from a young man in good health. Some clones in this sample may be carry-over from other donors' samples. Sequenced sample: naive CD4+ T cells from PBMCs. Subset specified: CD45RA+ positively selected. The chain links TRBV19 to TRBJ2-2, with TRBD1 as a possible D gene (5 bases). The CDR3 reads CASSIGAANTGELFF. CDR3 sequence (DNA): TGTGCCAGTAGTATTGGGGCAGCGAACACCGGGGAGCTGTTTTTT.